These 12 T cell receptor beta chains originate from one sample sequenced in a study of T-cell memory formation after mild COVID-19. TCRdb re-called the 5' RACE reads through MiXCR, storing one row per CDR3 protein. The profile covers a few hundred thousand distinct CDR3 sequences, with 16% appearing a single time and 20% to 25% taken by the ten largest. Sequencing input: PBMCs or a T cell subset sorted from them (not recorded which). The receptors shown here come from a man aged 18 to 29 who had mild COVID-19 (a few samples of this study predate the infection). Cell type and time point are not known.

Only a few counts were recorded for this clonotype. The chain employs TRBV10-3 and TRBJ2-2, with TRBD1 as a possible D gene (8 bases). Germline V gene data show CDR1 as ENHRY and CDR2 as SYGVKD. V lost 3 bases, J lost 7 bases, and 15 bases lay in between. This CDR3 comprises 15 residues. The CDR3 DNA follows: TGTGCCATCAGTGATGACAGGGGAGGGAACGGGGAGCTGTTTTTT. This sequence encodes CAISDDRGGNGELFF.

CDR3 in amino acids: CASSPQLGLSTDTQYF. The CDR3 DNA follows: TGTGCCAGCAGCCCGCAGTTGGGCCTGAGCACAGATACGCAGTATTTT. The genes are TRBV7-2 and TRBJ2-3, with D uncertain. CDR3 length equals 16 residues. Trimming took 5 bases from V and 0 from J, leaving 15 bases between them. Germline CDR1 reads SGHTA; CDR2 reads FQGNSA.

The chain has TRBV4-3 and TRBJ2-2; perhaps TRBD1 as D (5 bases). Germline assignment: CDR1 LGHNA and CDR2 YSLEER. This CDR3 is built from 15 residues. With 0 bases removed from V and 2 bases from J, the gap between germline ends came to 7 bases. CDR3 bases: TGCGCCAGCAGCCAAGATACAGGAAACACCGGGGAGCTGTTTTTT. Amino acid sequence: CASSQDTGNTGELFF.

The chain recombines TRBV7-8 with TRBJ1-2; possible D gene TRBD1, 6 bases. From germline, CDR1 is SGHVS and CDR2 FQNEAQ. The length of the CDR3 is 14 residues. V was pared by 1 base and J by 7 bases, with 13 bases between. The chain's CDR3 is CASSLEATGIGYTF. The DNA for the CDR3 is TGTGCCAGCAGCTTAGAGGCAACAGGGATTGGCTACACCTTC.

This clonotype was counted between two and nine times. The chain combines TRBV9 with TRBJ1-2, with D maybe TRBD1 (5 bases). CDR3 size: 15 residues. V was cut by 3 bases and J by 11 bases, with 23 bases left in between. Germline CDR1 reads SGDLS; CDR2 reads YYNGEE. The CDR3: CASSGGRDPANEYTF. CDR3 nucleotide sequence: TGTGCCAGCAGCGGTGGACGGGACCCGGCAAATGAGTACACCTTC.

This clonotype turned up a few times. The V gene is TRBV11-2, the J gene TRBJ1-1; tentative D call: TRBD1 (5 bases). V shed 5 bases and J shed 1 base, with 11 bases lying between them. The V gene's germline CDR1 is SGHAT and CDR2 FQNNGV. The CDR3 has 14 amino acids. The CDR3 DNA follows: TGTGCCAGCAGCCCCAGGGCTTGGAACACTGAAGCTTTCTTT. Its translation is CASSPRAWNTEAFF.

V and J are TRBV29-1 and TRBJ2-1; D uncertain. This CDR3 comprises 13 residues. Trimming cost V 4 bases and J 3 bases, with 10 bases left between them. CDR1 is SQVTM and CDR2 is ANQGSEA in the germline V gene. DNA of the CDR3: TGCAGCGTTGTACGGTCCCTCTACAATGAGCAGTTCTTC. It specifies CSVVRSLYNEQFF.

This clonotype was detected only a few times. This rearrangement joins TRBV7-2 to TRBJ1-4; D not certain. V lost 1 base and J lost 10, with 7 bases in between. Germline lookup yields CDR1 SGHTA and CDR2 FQGNSA. The CDR3 runs 12 residues. The CDR3 region is CASSLVEGKLFF. The CDR3 DNA reads as TGTGCCAGCAGCTTAGTGGAGGGAAAACTGTTTTTT.

The chain combines TRBV20-1 with TRBJ1-2, with 8 bases lining up with TRBD1. V was clipped by 3 bases and J by 8 bases; unmatched bases: 8. This CDR3 is 13 amino acids long. Germline loops: CDR1 DFQATT, CDR2 SNEGSKA (reference sequence). The DNA for the CDR3 is TGCAGTGCTAGTCCCGGACAGGGTTACGGCTACACCTTC. This encodes CSASPGQGYGYTF.

The V call is TRBV7-9, the J call TRBJ2-5, with TRBD1 matching over 8 bases. Looked up from germline, CDR1 is SEHNR and CDR2 is FQNEAQ (reference sequence). There are 13 residues in the CDR3. J was trimmed by 4 bases and V by 6 bases; bases with no gene match: 4. DNA of the CDR3: TGTGCCAGCAGACCGCAGGGGGCAGAGACCCAGTACTTC. This codes for CASRPQGAETQYF.

The J gene is TRBJ1-4, the V gene TRBV4-2; 11 bases line up with TRBD1. The CDR3 spans 16 residues. Trimming removed 2 bases from V and 7 bases from J; junction bases left unmatched: 6. CDR1 is LGHNA and CDR2 is YNFKEQ in the germline V gene. The CDR3 is CASSQLTGTGGEKLFF. CDR3 nucleotides: TGTGCCAGCAGCCAACTTACCGGGACAGGGGGTGAAAAACTGTTTTTT.

A few counts support this clonotype. The chain couples TRBV24-1 to TRBJ1-4, with 7 positions matching TRBD1. The CDR3 is 16 amino acids. V trimming: 2 bases; J trimming: 0 bases; junction bases outside the gene matches: 2. Per the germline V gene, CDR1 is KGHDR and CDR2 is SFDVKD. CDR3 DNA: TGTGCCACCAGTGATTGTGACAGGGCAACTAATGAAAAACTGTTTTTT. Translating gives CATSDCDRATNEKLFF.